Given below is one T cell receptor beta chain in context. This clonotype was seen ten or more times. What this receptor recognizes is not known. There are no base qualities to consult, and no much larger clone falls within one base. The data originate from a study of early T cells in non-severe SARS-CoV-2 infection (dated by TCRdb to 2020 to 2022). Looking at the study overall: TCR sequencing used bulk RNA from unsorted whole blood, so alpha and beta chains could not be paired. What the work shows at the level of the full study, not this receptor alone: VDJdb matching was skewed toward anti-spike CD8 responses and likely underestimated virus-specific expansions, missing private and CD4 specificities.

CDR1 KGHSH and CDR2 LQKENI are derived from the germline V gene. Reading from cysteine to phenylalanine, the CDR3 counts 16 amino acids. Only the CDR3 DNA stays, 48 bases, in frame from base 1. Compared with germline, V lacks 2 bases and J lacks 0 bases; bases without a gene match: 5. Set within a cohort of healthcare workers in London, UK, this nested case-control study involved weekly PCR testing of nasopharyngeal swabs along with blood sampling. Healthcare workers were recruited during the week of the UK lockdown, between 23 and 31 March 2020, and followed weekly for up to 16 weeks. Receptors were amplified or captured by 5' RACE. Sequencing used a NextSeq 500. Unique molecular identifiers were attached to individual cDNA molecules in the TCR library protocol so that sequencing error and PCR bias could be corrected. Sequencing covered both TCR alpha and beta chains, and within each sample the abundances of alpha and beta sequences were tightly co-correlated. As for the original processing: Decombinator V4 was used to annotate TCR sequences for V gene, J gene and CDR3. TCRs were defined as expanded if a significant change between any two time points was detected under a Poisson model with p below 0.0001. TCR abundances were normalised to the total number of TCRs sequenced in each sample and reported as counts per million. TRAV1-2 paired with TRAJ12, TRAJ20 or TRAJ33 defined MAIT TCRs, while TRAV10 paired with TRAJ18 defined iNKT TCRs. VDJdb, accessed 1 November 2021, was searched for CMV, EBV and SARS-CoV-2 annotated TCRs, with TCRs annotated for multiple antigens excluded. The raw public data were reprocessed by TCRdb itself: fastp quality trimming at Q25, MiXCR clonotype calling, in-frame beta chains only. Every distinct CDR3 protein forms one entry, paired with its most common genes and DNA. These V and J calls are TCRdb output, not the study's own analysis. Across this sample there are around 49,000 distinct CDR3 sequences, with about 4.1% seen only once. The ten biggest clones cover approximately 5.9% of the sample.

This clonotype was sampled from an adult who was a healthcare worker with PCR-confirmed SARS-CoV-2 infection or an uninfected control (not recorded which). The sequenced material came from whole blood. The chain is assembled from TRBV18 and TRBJ2-3; TRBD1 fits 7 bases in the junction. CDR3 reads: CASSPRTGRSTDTQYF. The DNA is as follows: TGTGCCAGCTCACCAAGGACAGGCCGCAGCACAGATACGCAGTATTTT. Here the CDR3 is joined to the reference TRBV18 and TRBJ2-3 genes, and the full variable domain is: NAGVMQNPRHLVRRRGQEARLRCSPMKGHSHVYWYRQLPEEGLKFMVYLQKENIIDESGMPKERFSAEFPKEGPSILRIQQVVRGDSAAYFCASSPRTGRSTDTQYFGPGTRLTVL.